Listed here is a single T cell receptor beta chain. This sample is drawn from a study of blood T cell repertoires in COVID-19. Study-wide context: Whether acute or convalescent, the COVID-19 samples came from the United States, Italy and Spain. From T cells, B-cell-depleted T cells, or PBMCs came the material, which was cDNA or gDNA.

Germline lookup yields CDR1 MDHEN and CDR2 SYDVKM. This CDR3 is built from 15 residues. V lost 4 bases and J lost 8; bases outside the gene matches: 12. In the original analysis: Reference gene primers were amplified, and this amplification served to estimate nucleated cell counts. Profiling relied on immunoSEQ multiplex PCR, and the TCRdb table lists in-frame clones only, not all of them. For V, J and clone size, that table is used; D and trimming come from the DNA. The sample lists more than 85,000 clones, around 80% occurring once. The chain has TRBV28 and TRBJ1-2, with TRBD1 identical over 8 bases. The origin of this receptor is an elderly woman with acute or convalescent COVID-19. Sequenced input: peripheral blood. Here the CDR3 reads CASSSQDRVSLGYTF. CDR3 nucleotides: TGTGCCAGCAGTTCCCAGGACAGGGTATCTCTCGGCTACACCTTC.